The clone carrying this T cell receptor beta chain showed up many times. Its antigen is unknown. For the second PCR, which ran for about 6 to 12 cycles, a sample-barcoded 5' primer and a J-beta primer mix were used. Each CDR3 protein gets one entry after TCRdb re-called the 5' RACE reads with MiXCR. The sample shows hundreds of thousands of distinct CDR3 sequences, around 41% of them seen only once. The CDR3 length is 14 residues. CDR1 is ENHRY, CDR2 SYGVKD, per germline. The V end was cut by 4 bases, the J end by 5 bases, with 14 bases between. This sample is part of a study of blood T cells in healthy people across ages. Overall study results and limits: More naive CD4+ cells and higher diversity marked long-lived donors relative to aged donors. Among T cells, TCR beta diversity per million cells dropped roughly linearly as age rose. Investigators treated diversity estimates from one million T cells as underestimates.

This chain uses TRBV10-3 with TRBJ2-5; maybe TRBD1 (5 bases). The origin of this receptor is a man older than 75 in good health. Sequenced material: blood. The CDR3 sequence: CAISAGLGVETQYF. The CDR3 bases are TGTGCCATCAGTGCAGGGTTGGGCGTGGAGACCCAGTACTTC.